This TCR beta chain was recorded in a study of Graves' ophthalmopathy and Graves' hyperthyroidism. Investigators amplified TCR beta CDR3 regions from RNA transcripts. HTBI-primed RT-PCR formed the first round, and a multiplex PCR formed the second. TCRdb recomputed calls from the multiplex PCR reads with MiXCR, one row per CDR3 protein. Among about 550,000 distinct CDR3 sequences, about 35% were seen once, and the ten largest hold about 4.2%. Other autoimmune diseases, uncontrolled infections, pregnancy or lactation ruled patients out of participation. The CDR3 extends over 15 amino acids. Germline V CDR1 and CDR2: MDHEN, SYDVKM. Worth noting for this clonotype: Relative to the germline gene, one junction end is altered; a read error may explain this.

The source of this sequence is an adult man with Graves' hyperthyroidism. The chain is built from TRBV28 and TRBJ2-5, with TRBD2 identical over 8 bases. The material sequenced was peripheral blood or thyroid tissue (not recorded which). CDR3 residues: CASSLSGRVQQTQCF. The CDR3 nucleotides are TGTGCCAGCAGTTTAAGCGGGAGAGTCCAACAGACCCAGTGCTTC.